What follows describes a single TCR beta chain. The assay was immunoSEQ multiplex PCR, and TCRdb's table has in-frame clones only and misses some. Seen here are 45,000 to 60,000 clones, 90% to 95% observed once, and the top ten hold 0.2%. The entry originates in a study of T cell changes during pregnancy in multiple sclerosis. With 3 bases removed from V and 5 bases from J, the gap between germline ends came to 18 bases. This CDR3 is built from 15 residues. Germline V gene lookup returns CDR1 SGHKS and CDR2 YYEKEE (reference sequence). This specimen consisted of CD4+ T cells from peripheral blood mononuclear cells, obtained in the second trimester of pregnancy. The sequence was obtained from a female donor with multiple sclerosis, enrolled in a pregnancy study. The V call is TRBV5-5, the J call TRBJ2-7; D might be TRBD1 (6 bases). CDR3 amino acids: CASSWGHGQGDEQYF. The DNA for the CDR3 is TGTGCCAGCAGCTGGGGACACGGGCAAGGAGACGAGCAGTACTTC.